The present T cell receptor (beta chain) was sequenced within a study of human T cells and chemical hapten exposure. Study summary: Chiefly women, the patients showed alopecia areata, totalis or universalis. General study findings and limits: While controls formed fewer of them, expanded TCRs formed significantly more large CDR3 similarity clusters.

The time point was: pre-sensitization, week 0. Described treatment: therapeutic diphenylcyclopropenone sensitization with weekly scalp DPC. CDR3 length: 14 residues. CDR1 SSHAT and CDR2 FNYEAQ come from the germline V gene (reference sequence). The V and J ends lost 1 base and 9 bases, in that order; junction bases with no gene match: 5. For the library, individual cDNA molecules each received unique molecular identifiers. TCRdb fed the RACE reads into MiXCR, producing one record per CDR3 protein. Among over 300,000 distinct CDR3 sequences listed, roughly 4.6% were seen once. The table lists this clonotype with a few counts. What it binds is unknown.

V usage is TRBV7-7 and J usage is TRBJ2-1; 8 bases match TRBD2. The TCR comes from a woman aged 50 to 60 with alopecia areata. Some clones in this sample may be carry-over from other donors' samples. Sequencing was performed on whole blood, taken in connection with sensitization to the hapten diphenylcyclopropenone (DPC). CDR3 sequence reads: CASSLGAGAIEQFF. The CDR3 DNA follows: TGTGCCAGCAGCTTAGGAGCGGGGGCCATTGAGCAGTTCTTC.